This T cell receptor (beta chain) was sequenced during a study of a mutant IDH1 vaccine in newly diagnosed glioma. Study at large: Most patients had received both radiotherapy and temozolomide, the prior options being radiotherapy, temozolomide, or both.

Trimming pared 1 base from V and 0 bases from J, leaving 13 bases between. CDR1 is KGHSH, CDR2 LQKENI, per germline. There are 18 residues in the CDR3. Remarks on this clone: The antigen remains undetermined.

Described time point: baseline, week 1 (first vaccination visit). The sample's treatment: pre-vaccination baseline after standard-of-care therapy. Findings and caveats of the study: With respect to changes in top peripheral T cell clonotypes, pseudoprogression seemed unrelated. Of the patients, less than 95% had vaccine-induced immune responses.

Using immunoSEQ multiplex PCR, the repertoire was profiled, and TCRdb retains in-frame clones only, with some absent. This repertoire shows 50,000 to 75,000 clones, more than 85% found once; its top ten account for roughly 2.5%. The chain joins TRBV18 to TRBJ2-6, with a weak D call TRBD2 (7 bases). The source was PBMCs, collected from a glioma patient treated with radiotherapy, temozolomide or both. The source of this sequence is a middle-aged man with glioma. The DNA for the CDR3 is TGTGCCAGCTCACCACAGGGGGGGTCTTTCTCTGGGGCCAACGTCCTGACTTTC. This gives the protein CASSPQGGSFSGANVLTF.